This entry concerns a single TCR beta chain. What antigen it recognizes has not been identified. Base-call qualities are not available, and no considerably larger clone is one nucleotide away. Libraries were prepared through PCR. Sequencing was performed on an Illumina HiSeq 2500. Unique molecular identifiers were incorporated into TCR beta cDNA libraries to reduce PCR and sequencing biases. Every 1 to 10 million input T cells yielded 500,000 or so cDNA molecules, meaning each molecule approximated one T cell. Patient libraries were prepared and sequenced with the same protocol used for the earlier healthy control dataset. Samples belonging to the same batch were prepared together, multiplexed and sequenced on a shared HiSeq lane. In the paper's pipeline: MIGEC handled the raw barcoded reads, throwing out single-read molecular identifier groups before consensus assembly and CDR3 extraction. Clonotype tables were post-analysed with VDJtools, and diversity was normalized by down-sampling all datasets to the smallest sample size. To correct batch-related cross-sample contamination, repertoire overlap clustering matched CDR3 amino acid sequences but not nucleotide sequences. TCRdb's own reprocessing of the public reads used fastp at Q25 and MiXCR and kept productive beta chains. Rows are unified per CDR3 protein, each entry keeping the most common DNA and genes. What appears here as the V and J calls and clone size reflects TCRdb's work, not the paper's. In this sample the table shows 750,000 to 950,000 distinct CDR3 sequences, 53% of which occur a single time. In total, the top ten clones hold approximately 4.4% of the sample.

The data were obtained in a study of post-analysis software for immune sequencing data (dated by TCRdb to 2013 to 2016). Study-level background: Recorded disease courses included relapsing-remitting, secondary progressive and progressive-relapsing multiple sclerosis, with some patients lacking subtype annotation. The patient repertoires were compared against about a dozen previously published healthy control repertoires obtained from donors aged 6 to 25 years. A subset of samples was prepared in parallel using single-end sample barcoding, then pooled and co-amplified after Illumina adapter ligation. Study-wide conclusions, independent of this receptor: The control group was slightly older than the multiple sclerosis patient group. When samples were clustered directly using the F measure, samples prepared in the same batch co-clustered strongly, which prompted a batch-effect correction. Significantly lower normalized Chao1 diversity was found in multiple sclerosis patients than in controls, suggesting substantial peripheral T-cell clonal expansion. Patients showed significantly higher frequencies than controls for several TRBV segments, among them TRBV5-6, TRBV5-1 and TRBV20-1.

To demonstrate the VDJtools post-analysis software, the study profiled TCR beta repertoires from the peripheral blood of about a dozen young patients with multiple sclerosis. The patients with multiple sclerosis were children and adolescents between roughly 6 and 17 years of age. Including the terminal cysteine and phenylalanine, the CDR3 comprises 15 residues. Only CDR3 DNA is held: 45 bases, read in frame from base 1. From V the trimming removes 0 bases and from J it removes 6 bases, while the gene matches leave 3 bases of the junction unaccounted for. Looking up the germline V gene yields CDR1 SGDLS and CDR2 YYNGEE.

Specimen: blood. The chain is assembled from TRBV9 and TRBJ2-1; TRBD2 aligns with 10 central bases. This sequence originates from a girl aged 10 to 17 with multiple sclerosis. The nucleotide sequence is TGTGCCAGCAGCGTAGGAAGGACTAGCGGCAATGAGCAGTTCTTC. This sequence encodes CASSVGRTSGNEQFF.